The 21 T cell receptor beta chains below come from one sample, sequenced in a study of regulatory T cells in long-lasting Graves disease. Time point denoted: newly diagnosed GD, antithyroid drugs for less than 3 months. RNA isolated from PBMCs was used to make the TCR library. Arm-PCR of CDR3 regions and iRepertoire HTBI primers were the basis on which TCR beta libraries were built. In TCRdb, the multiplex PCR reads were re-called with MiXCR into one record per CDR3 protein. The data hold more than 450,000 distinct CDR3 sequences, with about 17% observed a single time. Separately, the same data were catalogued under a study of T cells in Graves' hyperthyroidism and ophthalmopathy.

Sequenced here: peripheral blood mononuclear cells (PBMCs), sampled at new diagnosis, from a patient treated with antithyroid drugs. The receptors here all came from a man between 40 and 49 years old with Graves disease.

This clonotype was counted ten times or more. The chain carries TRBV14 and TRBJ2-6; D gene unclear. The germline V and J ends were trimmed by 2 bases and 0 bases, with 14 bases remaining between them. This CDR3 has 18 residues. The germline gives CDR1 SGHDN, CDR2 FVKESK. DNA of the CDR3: TGTGCCAGCAGCCAACTGTCAACTTCATACTCTGGGGCCAACGTCCTGACTTTC. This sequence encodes CASSQLSTSYSGANVLTF. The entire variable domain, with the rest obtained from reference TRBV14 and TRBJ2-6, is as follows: EAGVTQFPSHSVIEKGQTVTLRCDPISGHDNLYWYRRVMGKEIKFLLHFVKESKQDESGMPNNRFLAERTGGTYSTLKVQPAELEDSGVYFCASSQLSTSYSGANVLTFGAGSRLTVL.

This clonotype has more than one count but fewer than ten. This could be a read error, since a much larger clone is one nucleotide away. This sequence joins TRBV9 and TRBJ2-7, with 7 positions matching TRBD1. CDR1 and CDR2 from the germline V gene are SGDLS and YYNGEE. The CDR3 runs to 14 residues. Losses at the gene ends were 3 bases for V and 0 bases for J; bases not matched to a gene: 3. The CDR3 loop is CASSARDSSYEQYF. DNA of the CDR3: TGTGCCAGCAGCGCCCGGGACAGCTCCTACGAGCAGTACTTC.

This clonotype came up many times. The DNA for the CDR3 is TGTGCCAGCAGCCCTCCAGGGCTAGCGGGAGCCACAGATACGCAGTATTTT. It translates to CASSPPGLAGATDTQYF. The chain has TRBV7-9 and TRBJ2-3; 10 bases line up with TRBD2. CDR1 and CDR2 from the germline V gene are SEHNR and FQNEAQ (reference sequence). V trimming: 5 bases; J trimming: 2 bases; junction bases outside the gene matches: 10. The CDR3 contains 17 residues.

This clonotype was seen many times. CDR3 residues: CASSLVSQPQHF. The CDR3 DNA follows: TGTGCCAGCAGCTTAGTCAGTCAGCCCCAGCATTTT. This sequence joins TRBV7-8 and TRBJ1-5, with D unresolved. This CDR3 has 12 residues. Germline V gene data show CDR1 as SGHVS and CDR2 as FQNEAQ. The V gene lost 1 base and the J gene lost 6 bases, with 4 bases spanning the gap.

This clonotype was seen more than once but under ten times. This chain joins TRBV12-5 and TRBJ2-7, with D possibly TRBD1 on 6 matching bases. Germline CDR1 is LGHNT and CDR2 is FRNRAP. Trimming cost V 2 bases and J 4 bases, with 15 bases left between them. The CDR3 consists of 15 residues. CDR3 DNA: TGTGCTAGTGGTTTGCCACGAGGCAGGGGTTACGAGCAGTACTTC. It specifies CASGLPRGRGYEQYF.

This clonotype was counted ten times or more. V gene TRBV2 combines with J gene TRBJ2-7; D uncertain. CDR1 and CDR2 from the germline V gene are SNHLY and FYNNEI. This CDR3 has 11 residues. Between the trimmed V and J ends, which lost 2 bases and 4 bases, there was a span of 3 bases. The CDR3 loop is CASSEQYEQYF. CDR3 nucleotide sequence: TGTGCCAGCAGTGAACAATACGAGCAGTACTTC.

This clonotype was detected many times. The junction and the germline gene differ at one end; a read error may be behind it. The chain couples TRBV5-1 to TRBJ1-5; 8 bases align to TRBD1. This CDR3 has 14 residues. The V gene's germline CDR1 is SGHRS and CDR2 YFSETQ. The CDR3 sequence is CASSLGTGAQPQHF. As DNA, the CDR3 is TGTGCCAGCAGCTTGGGGACAGGTGCTCAGCCCCAGCATTTT.

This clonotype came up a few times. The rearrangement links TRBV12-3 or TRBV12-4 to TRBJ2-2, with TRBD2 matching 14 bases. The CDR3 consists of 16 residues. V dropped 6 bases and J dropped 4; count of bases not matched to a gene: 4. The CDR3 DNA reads TGTGCCAGCAGGGGACTAGCGGGAGCCGGCACCGGGGAGCTGTTTTTT. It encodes CASRGLAGAGTGELFF.

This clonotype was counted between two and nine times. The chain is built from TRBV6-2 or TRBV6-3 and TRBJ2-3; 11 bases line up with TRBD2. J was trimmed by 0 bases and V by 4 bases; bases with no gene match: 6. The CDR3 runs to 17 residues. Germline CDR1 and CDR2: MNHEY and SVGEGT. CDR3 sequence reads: CASSSGLADPSTDTQYF. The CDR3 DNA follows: TGTGCCAGCAGTTCGGGACTAGCGGATCCTAGCACAGATACGCAGTATTTT.

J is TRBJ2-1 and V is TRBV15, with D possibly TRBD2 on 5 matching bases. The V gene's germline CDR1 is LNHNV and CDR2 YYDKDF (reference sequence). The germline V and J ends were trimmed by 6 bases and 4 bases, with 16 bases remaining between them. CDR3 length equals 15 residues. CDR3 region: CATSPAGRGYNEQFF. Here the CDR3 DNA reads TGTGCCACCAGTCCCGCCGGTCGAGGGTACAATGAGCAGTTCTTC.

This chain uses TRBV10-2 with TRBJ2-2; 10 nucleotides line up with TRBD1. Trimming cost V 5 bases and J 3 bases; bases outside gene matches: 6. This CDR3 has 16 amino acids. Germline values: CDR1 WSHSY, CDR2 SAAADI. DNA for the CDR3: TGCGCCAGCAGTATCCGGGACAGGGGTTACACCGGGGAGCTGTTTTTT. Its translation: CASSIRDRGYTGELFF.

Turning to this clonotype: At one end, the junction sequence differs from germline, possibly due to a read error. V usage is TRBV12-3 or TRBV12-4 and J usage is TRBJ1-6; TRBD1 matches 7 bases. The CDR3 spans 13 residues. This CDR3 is CAGSHDRDSPLHF. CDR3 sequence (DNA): TGTGCCGGCAGTCACGACAGGGATTCACCCCTCCACTTT.

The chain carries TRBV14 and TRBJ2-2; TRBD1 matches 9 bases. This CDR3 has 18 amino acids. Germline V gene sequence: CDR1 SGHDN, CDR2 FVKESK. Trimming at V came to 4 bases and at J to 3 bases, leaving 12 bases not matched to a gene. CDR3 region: CASSPQIRDREYTGELFF. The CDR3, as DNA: TGTGCCAGCAGCCCCCAGATTAGGGACAGGGAATACACCGGGGAGCTGTTTTTT.

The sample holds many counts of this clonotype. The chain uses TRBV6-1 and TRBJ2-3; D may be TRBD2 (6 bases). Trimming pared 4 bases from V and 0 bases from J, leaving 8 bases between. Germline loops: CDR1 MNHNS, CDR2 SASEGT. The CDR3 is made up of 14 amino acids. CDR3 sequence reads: CASSVGTSTDTQYF. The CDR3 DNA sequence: TGTGCCAGCAGTGTAGGGACTAGCACAGATACGCAGTATTTT.

The CDR3 region is CASSLPLVGSEQYF. CDR3 nucleotides: TGTGCCAGCAGCTTACCTTTGGTGGGGAGCGAGCAGTACTTC. This rearrangement joins TRBV7-9 to TRBJ2-7, with D maybe TRBD2 (5 bases). Deletions cut 2 bases from V and 6 bases from J, with 14 bases between. Germline CDR1 and CDR2: SEHNR and FQNEAQ (reference sequence). The CDR3 consists of 14 residues.

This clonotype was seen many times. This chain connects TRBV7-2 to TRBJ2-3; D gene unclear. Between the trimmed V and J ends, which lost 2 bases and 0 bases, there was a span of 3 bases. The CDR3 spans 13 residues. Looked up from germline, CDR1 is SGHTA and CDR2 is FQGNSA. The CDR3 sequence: CASSLWSTDTQYF. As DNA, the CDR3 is TGTGCCAGCAGCTTATGGAGCACAGATACGCAGTATTTT. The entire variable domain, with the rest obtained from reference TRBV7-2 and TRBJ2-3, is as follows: GAGVSQSPSNKVTEKGKDVELRCDPISGHTALYWYRQSLGQGLEFLIYFQGNSAPDKSGLPSDRFSAERTGGSVSTLTIQRTQQEDSAVYLCASSLWSTDTQYFGPGTRLTVL.

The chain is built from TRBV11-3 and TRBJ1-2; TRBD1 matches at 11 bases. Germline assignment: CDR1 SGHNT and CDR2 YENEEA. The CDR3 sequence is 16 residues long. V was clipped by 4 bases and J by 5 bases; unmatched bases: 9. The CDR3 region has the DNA TGTGCCAGCAGCTCGCATGATGGACAGGGGGCATATGGCTACACCTTC. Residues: CASSSHDGQGAYGYTF.

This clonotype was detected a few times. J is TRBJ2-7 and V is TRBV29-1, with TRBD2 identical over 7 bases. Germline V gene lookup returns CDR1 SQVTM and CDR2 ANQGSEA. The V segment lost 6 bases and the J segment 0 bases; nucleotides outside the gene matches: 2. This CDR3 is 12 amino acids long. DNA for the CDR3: TGCAGCGTAAGGACTAGCTCCTACGAGCAGTACTTC. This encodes CSVRTSSYEQYF.

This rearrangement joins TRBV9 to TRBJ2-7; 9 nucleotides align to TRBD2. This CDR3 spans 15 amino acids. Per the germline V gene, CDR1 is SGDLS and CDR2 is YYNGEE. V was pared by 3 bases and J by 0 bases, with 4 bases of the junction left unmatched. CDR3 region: CASSAGGRASYEQYF. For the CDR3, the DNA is TGTGCCAGCAGCGCAGGCGGGAGGGCCTCCTACGAGCAGTACTTC.

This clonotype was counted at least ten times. CDR3 sequence: CSARDAGTTEQYF. CDR3 in DNA: TGCAGTGCTAGAGACGCCGGGACTACCGAGCAGTACTTC. This chain links TRBV20-1 with TRBJ2-7; 7 nucleotides match TRBD2. The V segment lost 0 bases and the J segment 6 bases; nucleotides outside the gene matches: 5. Germline CDR1 is DFQATT and CDR2 is SNEGSKA (reference sequence). CDR3 length equals 13 residues.

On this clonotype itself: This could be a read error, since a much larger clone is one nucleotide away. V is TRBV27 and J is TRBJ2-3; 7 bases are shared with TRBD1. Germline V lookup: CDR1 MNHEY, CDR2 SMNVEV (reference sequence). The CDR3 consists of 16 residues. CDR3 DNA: TGTGCCAGCAGACACAGGGGCTACGCTAGCACAAATACGCAGTATTTT. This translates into CASRHRGYASTNTQYF.